This T cell receptor beta chain comes out of a study of T cells in Graves' hyperthyroidism and ophthalmopathy. CDR3 length: 14 amino acids. The V gene's germline CDR1 is MNHNS and CDR2 SASEGT. V was cut by 6 bases and J by 7 bases, with 15 bases left in between. This clonotype was seen repeatedly, ten times or more. The TCR beta CDR3 regions underwent amplification using RNA transcripts as the source. First-round RT-PCR of the TCR CDR3 relied on the HTBI primer set. MiXCR was run by TCRdb on the multiplex PCR reads, yielding one entry per CDR3 protein. The table lists 370,000 or so distinct CDR3 sequences, 15% to 19% of them singletons.

The specimen sequenced was blood. The receptor was isolated from a woman aged 18-29 years with Graves' hyperthyroidism that later progressed to Graves' ophthalmopathy. The chain recombines TRBV6-1 with TRBJ1-4, with D tentatively TRBD1 (6 bases). This CDR3 is CASRIRGGGEKLFF. The CDR3 region has the DNA TGTGCCAGCAGAATCAGGGGCGGGGGTGAAAAACTGTTTTTT.